This T cell receptor beta chain was documented in a study of T-cell reconstitution after alpha-beta-depleted transplantation in children. This clonotype was detected ten times or more. Unique molecular identifiers were used in preparing the TCRbeta library. TCRdb reprocessed the PCR reads with MiXCR, giving one entry per CDR3 protein. The profile shows a few hundred thousand distinct CDR3 sequences, approximately 9.8% of them singletons. The length of the CDR3 is 17 residues. The V end lost 1 base, the J end lost 7 bases, and 18 bases lay between the germline ends. Germline V gene sequence: CDR1 SGHRS, CDR2 YFSETQ.

This chain connects TRBV5-1 to TRBJ1-6, with D maybe TRBD1 (5 bases). Sequencing used PBMCs from the stem cell graft donor, obtained from the stem cell graft. This TCR was sampled from a human donor who donated a stem cell graft to a child with SCID. The chain's CDR3 is CASSLKVGVVSNSPLHF. DNA of the CDR3: TGCGCCAGCAGCTTGAAGGTGGGGGTTGTGAGCAATTCACCCCTCCACTTT.